A selection of T cell receptor beta chains follows, all from one sample in a study of identical twins' blood T cells. TCRdb fed the 5' RACE reads into MiXCR, producing one record per CDR3 protein. This repertoire shows 300,000 to 450,000 distinct CDR3 sequences, roughly 30% found once; its top ten account for 5.5% to 7%. Sequencing input: PBMCs. These receptors were taken from a woman aged 18-55 years in good health. Each CDR3 is given with its conserved first and last residue. The D gene is left open where the match is weak. The size entry is marked missing in some rows and otherwise reads once, few, many or a size class.

TRBV20-1	TRBJ2-2	-	-	13	TGCAGTGCTAGAGATCCGAGGACCGGGGAGCTGTTTTTT	CSARDPRTGELFF
TRBV20-1	TRBJ1-4	-	-	13	TGCAGTGCTAGAGAACTCAATAATGAAAAACTGTTTTTT	CSARELNNEKLFF
TRBV20-1	TRBJ1-1	few	-	12	TGCGCCCGCGGCTTTTCGAACACTGAAGCTTTCTTT	CARGFSNTEAFF
TRBV10-3	TRBJ2-2	few	TRBD2	14	TGTGCCATCAGAGGACTAGCAAAAACCGGGGAGCTGTTTTTT	CAIRGLAKTGELFF
TRBV14	TRBJ2-1	few	-	15	TGTGCCAGCAGGGCTAGCGCCAGCTCCTACAATGAGCAGTTCTTC	CASRASASSYNEQFF
TRBV27	TRBJ1-4	few	-	13	TGTGCCAGCAGTTTACTTTCCAGTGAAAAACTGTTTTTT	CASSLLSSEKLFF
TRBV7-2	TRBJ2-7	-	-	14	TGTGCCAGCAGCTTAGTACGGGATATCTACGAGCAGTACTTC	CASSLVRDIYEQYF
TRBV5-1	TRBJ2-7	-	-	14	TGCGCCAGCAGTGTCGGACGGCTTTCCTACGAGCAGTACTTC	CASSVGRLSYEQYF
TRBV11-2	TRBJ2-1	once	-	12	TGTGCCAGCAGAAACTCCCGTAACGAGCAGTTCTTC	CASRNSRNEQFF
TRBV6-2/TRBV6-3	TRBJ2-3	few	-	15	TGTGCCAGCAGTTACACTAGGGTCTCTGTCGGTACGCAGTATTTT	CASSYTRVSVGTQYF
TRBV5-1	TRBJ2-3	-	TRBD2	19	TGCGCCAGCAGCTCCACCTATGATCCCGGGACTAGCGGGAGGGATACGCAGTATTTT	CASSSTYDPGTSGRDTQYF
TRBV12-3/TRBV12-4	TRBJ2-1	many	TRBD2	14	TGTGCCAGCAGTTTATTAGCGGGAGACAATGAGCAGTTCTTC	CASSLLAGDNEQFF
TRBV29-1	TRBJ2-2	many	-	13	TGCAGCGTATCCCCAACGAACACCGGGGAGCTGTTTTTT	CSVSPTNTGELFF
TRBV13	TRBJ1-2	few	-	13	TGTGCCAGCAGCCGGAACGGGAGAGATGGCTACACCTTC	CASSRNGRDGYTF
TRBV7-2	TRBJ2-1	-	-	17	TGTGCCAGCAGCTTAGGGCGAGACCTCTATGTACGCAATGAGCAGTTCTTC	CASSLGRDLYVRNEQFF
TRBV20-1	TRBJ2-3	-	-	13	TGCAGTGCTAGAGACGGTTCGGCTGATACGCAGTATTTT	CSARDGSADTQYF
TRBV20-1	TRBJ2-7	-	-	14	TGCAGTGCTAGATATCGACGGGGTTCCTACGAGCAGTACTTC	CSARYRRGSYEQYF
TRBV5-1	TRBJ2-1	few	-	18	TGCGCCAGCAGGCCTTTGTGGGGGGCCCTAAGCTCCTACAATGAGCAGTTCTTC	CASRPLWGALSSYNEQFF
TRBV20-1	TRBJ1-3	many	-	14	TGCAGTGCTAGTACCGCAAACTCTGGAAACACCATATATTTT	CSASTANSGNTIYF
TRBV20-1	TRBJ2-7	-	-	13	TGCAGTGCTAGGAAAGGACAGTACCACGAGCAGTACTTC	CSARKGQYHEQYF
TRBV20-1	TRBJ1-2	few	-	13	TGCAGTGCTAAGGGGTCGGGTATACGTGGCTACACCTTC	CSAKGSGIRGYTF
TRBV7-9	TRBJ1-4	-	-	13	TGTGCCAGCAGCTTCCAGGGCGGTGAAAAACTGTTTTTT	CASSFQGGEKLFF
TRBV29-1	TRBJ1-2	few	-	12	TGCAGCGTTCGACGACAGGTCTATGGCTACACCTTC	CSVRRQVYGYTF
TRBV7-3	TRBJ1-1	-	-	13	TGTGCCAGCAGCTTAGGGCTGGGCACTGAAGCTTTCTTT	CASSLGLGTEAFF
TRBV19	TRBJ1-3	-	-	16	TGTGCCAGTACCGCGGGCACCCGATTCTCTGGAAACACCATATATTTT	CASTAGTRFSGNTIYF
TRBV5-1	TRBJ1-1	-	-	15	TGCGCCAGCAGCTTGCAAGGGGGTGCGAGCACTGAATCTTTCTTT	CASSLQGGASTESFF
TRBV28	TRBJ1-1	-	-	15	TGTGCCAGCAGCTCTCTCGTTGGGGGAGACACTGAAGCTTTCTTT	CASSSLVGGDTEAFF
TRBV24-1	TRBJ1-5	few	-	13	TGTGCCACCAGTGATGGGGGTTGGCAGCCCCAGCATTTT	CATSDGGWQPQHF
TRBV5-6	TRBJ1-2	-	-	13	TGTGCCAGCAGACAGGGCATCAACTATGGCTACACCTTC	CASRQGINYGYTF
TRBV9	TRBJ2-3	-	TRBD2	17	TGTGCCAGCAGCACTTATCCACGGGGGGTCGAGACAGATACGCAGTATTTT	CASSTYPRGVETDTQYF
TRBV11-2	TRBJ2-5	many	TRBD2	16	TGTGCCAGCAGCTTGGGACTAGCGGGAGGTCAAGAGACCCAGTACTTC	CASSLGLAGGQETQYF
TRBV27	TRBJ2-3	-	TRBD2	17	TGTGCCAGCAGTTTCGCGACTAGCGGGAGTCTCGCAGATACGCAGTATTTT	CASSFATSGSLADTQYF
TRBV11-2	TRBJ1-5	few	-	13	TGTGCCAGCAGCTCCCAGACCCGCGGGGCCCAGCATTTT	CASSSQTRGAQHF